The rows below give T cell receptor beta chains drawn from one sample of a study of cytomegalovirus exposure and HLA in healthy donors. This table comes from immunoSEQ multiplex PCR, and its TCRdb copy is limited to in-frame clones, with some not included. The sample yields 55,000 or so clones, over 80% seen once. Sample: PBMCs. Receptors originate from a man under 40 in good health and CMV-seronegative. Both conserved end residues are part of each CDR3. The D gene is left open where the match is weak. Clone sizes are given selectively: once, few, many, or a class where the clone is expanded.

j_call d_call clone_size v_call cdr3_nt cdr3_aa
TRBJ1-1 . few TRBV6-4 TGTGCCAGCAGTGACTGGCAGGGCGCTGAAGCTTTCTTT CASSDWQGAEAFF
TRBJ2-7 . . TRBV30 TGTGCCTGGAGTGTACCGAAGGGGAAAACCTACGAGCAGTACTTC CAWSVPKGKTYEQYF
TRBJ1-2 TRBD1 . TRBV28 TGTGCCAGCAGCTACCGGGACAGGGTTATGGGCTACACCTTC CASSYRDRVMGYTF
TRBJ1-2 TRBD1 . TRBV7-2 TGTGCCAGCAGCCGGGACAGTGCCTATGGCTACACCTTC CASSRDSAYGYTF
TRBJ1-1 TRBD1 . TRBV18 TGTGCCAGCTCACCCGCACAGGGGGGCACTGAAGCTTTCTTT CASSPAQGGTEAFF
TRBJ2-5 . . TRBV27 TGTGCCAGCAGTTTAAGGGGGACCCAGTACTTC CASSLRGTQYF
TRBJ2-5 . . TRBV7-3 TGTGCCAGCAGCTTAGCGGGGAGACAGAGGACCCAGTACTTC CASSLAGRQRTQYF
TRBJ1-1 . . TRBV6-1 TGTGCCAGCAGAGAGCAGGGGACGAGCACTGAAGCTTTCTTT CASREQGTSTEAFF
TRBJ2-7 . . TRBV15 TGTGCCACCAGCAGACTCGGGACAGCGGGCTCCTACGAGCAGTACTTC CATSRLGTAGSYEQYF
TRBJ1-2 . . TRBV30 TGTGCCTGGAGTGTACACGGGGATTTAGCCTACACCTTC CAWSVHGDLAYTF
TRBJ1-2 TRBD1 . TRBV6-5 TGTGCCAGCAGTTACTTTGGGGGACAGAACTATGGCTACACCTTC CASSYFGGQNYGYTF
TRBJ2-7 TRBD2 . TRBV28 TGTGCCAGCAGACTTAGCGGGAGGTCTACCTACGAGCAGTACTTC CASRLSGRSTYEQYF
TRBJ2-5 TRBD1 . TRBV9 TGTGCCAGCAGCGGACAGGGGTCCCAAGAGACCCAGTACTTC CASSGQGSQETQYF
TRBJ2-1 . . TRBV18 TGTGCCAGCTCACGGGGGACTGATGAGCAGTTCTTC CASSRGTDEQFF
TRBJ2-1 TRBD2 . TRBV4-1 TGCGCCAGCAGCCAAGGGGGGACTAGCGGGAGGTCCTACAATGAGCAGTTCTTC CASSQGGTSGRSYNEQFF
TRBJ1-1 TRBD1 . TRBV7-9 TGTGCCAGCAGCTTAGTCCGACAGGGTAGACATGAAGCTTTCTTT CASSLVRQGRHEAFF
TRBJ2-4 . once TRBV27 TGTGCCAGCAGTCCGCTTGTTTCCGGGGACATTCAGTACTTC CASSPLVSGDIQYF
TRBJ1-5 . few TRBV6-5 TGTGCCAGCAGTTACTCGCGAGGAATTCAGCCCCAGCATTTT CASSYSRGIQPQHF
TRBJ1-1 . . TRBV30 TGTGCCTGGACAGGGCTGAACACTGAAGCTTTCTTT CAWTGLNTEAFF
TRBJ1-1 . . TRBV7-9 TGTGCCAGCAGCTTCGATCGTGGGGGGATGACTGAAGCTTTCTTT CASSFDRGGMTEAFF
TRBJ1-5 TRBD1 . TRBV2 TGTGCCAGCAGTGAACGAGAGGGACAGATTAGCAATCAGCCCCAGCATTTT CASSEREGQISNQPQHF
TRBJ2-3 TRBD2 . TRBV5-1 TGCGCCAGCAGCTTGGTGGGTAGCGGGACCCTTTCGGATACGCAGTATTTT CASSLVGSGTLSDTQYF
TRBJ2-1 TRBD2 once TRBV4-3 TGCGCCAGCAGCCAAGATAGACTAGCCCCTAACAATGAGCAGTTCTTC CASSQDRLAPNNEQFF
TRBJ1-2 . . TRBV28 TGTGCCAGCAGTTTATCGGCAGGGGTCTATGGCTACACCTTC CASSLSAGVYGYTF
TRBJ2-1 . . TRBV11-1 TGTGCCAGCAGTTTACTGCTAGCGCGGTACAATGAGCAGTTCTTC CASSLLLARYNEQFF
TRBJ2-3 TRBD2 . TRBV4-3 TGCGCCAGCAGCCGCGTGCCCACTAGCGGGGGATTAGATACGCAGTATTTT CASSRVPTSGGLDTQYF
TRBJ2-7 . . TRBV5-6 TGTGCCAGCAGCTTACTTTATTCCTACGAGCAGTACTTC CASSLLYSYEQYF
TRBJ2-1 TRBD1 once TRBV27 TGTGCCAGCAGTCCGTGGGACAGGGGGTCGGATGAGCAGTTCTTC CASSPWDRGSDEQFF
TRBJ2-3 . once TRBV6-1 TGTGCCAGCAGCGACAGAGGTTGGATAGATACGCAGTATTTT CASSDRGWIDTQYF
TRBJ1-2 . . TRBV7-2 TGTGCCAGCAGCCCGCGGACAGACTCTAACTATGGCTACACCTTC CASSPRTDSNYGYTF
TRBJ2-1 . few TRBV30 TGTGCCTGGAAGTTAGCGGCCAAGGGTGGTGAGCAGTTCTTC CAWKLAAKGGEQFF
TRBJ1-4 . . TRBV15 TGTGCCACCAGGACGCGGGGTGAAAAACTGTTTTTT CATRTRGEKLFF
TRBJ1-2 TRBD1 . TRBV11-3 TGTGCCAGCAGCTTAGGCCCGACAGGGAACTATGGCTACACCTTC CASSLGPTGNYGYTF
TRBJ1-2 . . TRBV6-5 TGTGCCAGCAGTTTAGGGGTCAACTATGGCTACACCTTC CASSLGVNYGYTF
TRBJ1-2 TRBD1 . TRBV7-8 TGTGCCAGCAGCTTAGATTTCGGGACAGGGGTAGATGGCTACACCTTC CASSLDFGTGVDGYTF
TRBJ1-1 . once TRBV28 TGTGCCAGCAGTTCAGGGGTTGAAGCTTTCTTT CASSSGVEAFF
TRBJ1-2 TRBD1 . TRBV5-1 TGCGCCAGCAGCTTGGCCGGGACAGGGTTTGATGGCTACACCTTC CASSLAGTGFDGYTF
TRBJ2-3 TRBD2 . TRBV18 TGTGCCAGCTCACCGCTTGGGACTAGCGGAACCACAGATACGCAGTATTTT CASSPLGTSGTTDTQYF
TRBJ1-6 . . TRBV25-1 TGTGCCAGCACCGGACAGTATTCACCCCTCCACTTT CASTGQYSPLHF
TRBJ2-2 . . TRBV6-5 TGTGCCAGCAGCGACTACAGGGTCACCGGGGAGCTGTTTTTT CASSDYRVTGELFF
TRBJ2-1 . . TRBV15 TGTGCCACCAGCGTAGGAACGGGGAAATACAATGAGCAGTTCTTC CATSVGTGKYNEQFF
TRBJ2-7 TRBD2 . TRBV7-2 TGTGCCAGCAAATTAGCGGGAGGGCCCCCCTACGAGCAGTACTTC CASKLAGGPPYEQYF
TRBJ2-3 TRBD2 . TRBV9 TGTGCCAGCAGCGTAGGGGGGACTAGTTCAACAGATACGCAGTATTTT CASSVGGTSSTDTQYF
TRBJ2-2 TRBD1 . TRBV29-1 TGCAGCGTTGAATCCGGGACAGTCACCGGGGAGCTGTTTTTT CSVESGTVTGELFF
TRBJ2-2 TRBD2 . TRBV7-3 TGTGCCAGCAGCCGCGAGGGCGGGGGCACCGGGGAGCTGTTTTTT CASSREGGGTGELFF
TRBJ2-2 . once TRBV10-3 TGTGCCAGCGGACAGGGCAAAGGCGGGAGCGGGGAGCTGTTTTTT CASGQGKGGSGELFF
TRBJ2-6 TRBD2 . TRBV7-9 TGTGCCAGCAGCCCCAGCGGGAGGGCTGGGGCCAACGTCCTGACTTTC CASSPSGRAGANVLTF
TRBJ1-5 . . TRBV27 TGTGCCAGCAGTCCAATAGGGGGACCGGGGAATCAGCCCCAGCATTTT CASSPIGGPGNQPQHF
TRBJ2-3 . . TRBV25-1 TGTGCCAGCACGCGGTGGGGCCCAGATACGCAGTATTTT CASTRWGPDTQYF
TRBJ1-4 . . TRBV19 TGTGCCAGTAGTAGGCCAGGGGTTGGCGAAAAACTGTTTTTT CASSRPGVGEKLFF
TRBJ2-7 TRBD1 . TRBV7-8 TGTGCCAGCAGCTGGTTACAGGGGGCGGGTGAGCAGTACTTC CASSWLQGAGEQYF
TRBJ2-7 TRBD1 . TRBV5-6 TGTGCCAGCAGCCCGACAGGGAGCTCCTACGAGCAGTACTTC CASSPTGSSYEQYF
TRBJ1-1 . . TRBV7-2 TGTGCCAGCAGCTTGTGGATAGCGAACACTGAAGCTTTCTTT CASSLWIANTEAFF
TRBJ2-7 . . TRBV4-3 TGCGCCAGCAGCCAAGAACTCTGGGGCGGATCCCTACCCCACGAGCAGTACTTC CASSQELWGGSLPHEQYF
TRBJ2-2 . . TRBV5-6 TGTGCCAGCAGCTTCCTCACTATGGACACCGGGGAGCTGTTTTTT CASSFLTMDTGELFF
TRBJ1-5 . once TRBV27 TGTGCCAGCAGACTACCCGGAGGTAGTGACAATCAGCCCCAGCATTTT CASRLPGGSDNQPQHF
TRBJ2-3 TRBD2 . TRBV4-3 TGCGCCAGCAGCCCTGGACTAGCGGGGAACGTCGTCACAGATACGCAGTATTTT CASSPGLAGNVVTDTQYF